This TCR beta chain was retrieved from a study of blood T cell repertoires in COVID-19. Germline CDR1 MDHEN, CDR2 SYDVKM. The CDR3 is 15 residues long. With V trimmed by 6 bases and J by 2 bases, 10 bases remained unmatched. Libraries were prepared by immunoSEQ multiplex PCR; TCRdb keeps only in-frame clonotypes and omits some of them. This sample has 250,000 to 350,000 clones, with 70% to 85% found just once. This receptor was identified in a human donor with COVID-19, enrolled during active disease. The donor label of this sample is uncertain. The genes are TRBV28 and TRBJ2-7; TRBD1 matches at 7 bases. Specimen: peripheral blood. CDR3 DNA sequence: TGTGCCAGCAGCCGACCGGGACAGTTAACCTACGAGCAGTACTTC. Amino acids: CASSRPGQLTYEQYF.